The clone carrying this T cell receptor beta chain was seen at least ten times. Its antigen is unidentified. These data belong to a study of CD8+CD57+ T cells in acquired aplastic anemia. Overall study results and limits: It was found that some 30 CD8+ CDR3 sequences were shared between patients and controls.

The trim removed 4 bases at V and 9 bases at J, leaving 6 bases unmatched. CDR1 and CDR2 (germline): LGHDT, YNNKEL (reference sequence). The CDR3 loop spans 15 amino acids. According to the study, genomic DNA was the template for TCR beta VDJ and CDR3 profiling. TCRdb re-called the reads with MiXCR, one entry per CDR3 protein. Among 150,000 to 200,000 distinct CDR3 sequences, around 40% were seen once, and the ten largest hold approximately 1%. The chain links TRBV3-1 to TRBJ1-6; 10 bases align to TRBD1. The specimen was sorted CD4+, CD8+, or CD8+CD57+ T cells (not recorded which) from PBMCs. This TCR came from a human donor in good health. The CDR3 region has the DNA TGTGCCAGCAGCCCAAGGGACAGGGGTGGTTCACCCCTCCACTTT. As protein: CASSPRDRGGSPLHF. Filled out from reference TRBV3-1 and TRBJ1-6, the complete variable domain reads DTAVSQTPKYLVTQMGNDKSIKCEQNLGHDTMYWYKQDSKKFLKIMFSYNNKELIINETVPNRFSPKSPDKAHLNLHINSLELGDSAVYFCASSPRDRGGSPLHFGNGTRLTVT.